This section outlines one T cell receptor (beta chain) sequence together with its context. Its antigen is undetermined. The junction does not match germline at one end; this may be a read error. The data originate from a study of shared clonotypes between healthy human individuals. The CDR3 has 13 amino acids. Germline V lookup: CDR1 SGHVS, CDR2 FQNEAQ. CD45RO-negative, CCR7-selected cells formed the naive CD8 fraction, which excluded terminally differentiated effector memory CD45RA+ cells. Donors, healthy HIV-negative adults, lacked recent acute infections or vaccinations. General study results and limits: Rarefaction analysis demonstrated incomplete sorted-subset sequencing notwithstanding large depth.

Sequencing used immunoSEQ multiplex PCR; TCRdb keeps in-frame clones, though not all of them. The sample yields about 1,900,000 clones, about 95% seen once. Sequencing was done on a sample of naive CD8+ T cells sorted from blood. This TCR derives from a man aged 18 to 29 in good health. This sequence joins TRBV7-8 and TRBJ2-7, with 10 positions matching TRBD2. CDR3 nucleotide sequence: TGTGCCAGCAGCGTAGCGGGGGGCTACGAGCAGTACTTC. Protein: CASSVAGGYEQYF.